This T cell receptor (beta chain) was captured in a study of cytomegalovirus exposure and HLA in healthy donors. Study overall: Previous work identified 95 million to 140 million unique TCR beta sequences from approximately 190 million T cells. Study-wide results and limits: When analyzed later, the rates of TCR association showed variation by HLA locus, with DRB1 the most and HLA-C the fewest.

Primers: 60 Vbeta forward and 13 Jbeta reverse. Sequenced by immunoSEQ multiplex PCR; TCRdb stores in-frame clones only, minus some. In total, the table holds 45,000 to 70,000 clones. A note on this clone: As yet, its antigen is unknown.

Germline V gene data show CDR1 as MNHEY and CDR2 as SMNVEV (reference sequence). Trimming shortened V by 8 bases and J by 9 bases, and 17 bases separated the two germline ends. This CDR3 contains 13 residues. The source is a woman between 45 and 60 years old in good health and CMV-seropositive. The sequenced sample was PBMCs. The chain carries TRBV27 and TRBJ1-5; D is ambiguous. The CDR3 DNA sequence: TGTGCCAGCTCCCCGAACCGGGTCTCGCCCCAGCATTTT. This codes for CASSPNRVSPQHF.